The rows below give T cell receptor beta chains drawn from one sample of a study of Tregs in tolerant kidney transplant recipients. Profiling relied on immunoSEQ multiplex PCR, and the TCRdb table lists in-frame clones only, not all of them. The table lists over 55,000 clones, approximately 82% of them singletons. The source material was CD4+ T cells from blood. The receptors were sampled from a human donor in good health. CDR3s include the opening cysteine and the closing phenylalanine or tryptophan. D genes are given only for firm matches. A row's size may be missing; if present it is once, few, many or a size class.

CDR3	DNA	V	D	size	J
CASSLEGAGELFF	TGTGCCAGCAGCTTGGAAGGGGCCGGGGAGCTGTTTTTT	TRBV11-2	NA	NA	TRBJ2-2
CASSLIIGDSYEQYF	TGTGCCAGCAGTTTGATTATTGGGGACTCCTACGAGCAGTACTTC	TRBV27	NA	NA	TRBJ2-7
CASSSLRDREKYTF	TGTGCCAGCAGCAGTCTCCGGGACAGGGAGAAGTACACCTTC	TRBV7-9	TRBD1	NA	TRBJ1-2
CASSIDWAGHSPLHF	TGTGCCAGTAGTATTGATTGGGCAGGGCATTCACCCCTCCACTTT	TRBV19	NA	NA	TRBJ1-6
CASSIRGFAFF	TGTGCCAGTAGTATTCGGGGATTTGCTTTCTTT	TRBV19	NA	NA	TRBJ1-1
CASSLLLAGGLETQYF	TGTGCCAGCAGCCTGCTCCTAGCGGGGGGGCTTGAGACCCAGTACTTC	TRBV7-2	TRBD2	NA	TRBJ2-5
CASSERDTSNQPQHF	TGTGCCAGCAGTGAAAGGGACACTAGCAATCAGCCCCAGCATTTT	TRBV2	NA	NA	TRBJ1-5
CASSQEGKSEPQHF	TGCGCCAGCAGCCAAGAGGGGAAGTCGGAGCCCCAGCATTTT	TRBV4-3	NA	NA	TRBJ1-5
CASRKTRGGTINYEQYF	TGTGCCAGCAGGAAAACTCGCGGGGGGACTATTAACTACGAGCAGTACTTC	TRBV11-1	TRBD2	NA	TRBJ2-7
CASSYSGTSSSYEQYF	TGTGCCAGCAGTTACTCCGGGACTTCTAGCTCCTACGAGCAGTACTTC	TRBV6-5	NA	NA	TRBJ2-7
CATRTGRDTDTQYF	TGTGCCACCAGGACAGGGAGGGACACAGATACGCAGTATTTT	TRBV19	NA	NA	TRBJ2-3
CSWAGLSTDTQYF	TGCAGTTGGGCGGGCCTCTCCACAGATACGCAGTATTTT	TRBV29-1	NA	NA	TRBJ2-3
CATSASEGSETQYF	TGTGCCACCAGCGCCTCAGAGGGCTCCGAGACCCAGTACTTC	TRBV15	NA	NA	TRBJ2-5
CASSQLPGTGLFYEQYF	TGCGCCAGCAGCCAGTTGCCCGGGACAGGGCTATTTTACGAGCAGTACTTC	TRBV4-1	TRBD1	NA	TRBJ2-7
CASSVSEGEQFF	TGTGCCAGCAGCGTATCAGAAGGTGAGCAGTTCTTC	TRBV9	NA	once	TRBJ2-1
CASSLAGPSGYNEQFF	TGCGCCAGCAGCTTGGCCGGGCCTAGCGGGTACAATGAGCAGTTCTTC	TRBV5-1	TRBD2	NA	TRBJ2-1
CASRPDRDRVYEQYF	TGTGCCAGCAGACCCGACCGGGACAGGGTGTACGAGCAGTACTTC	TRBV6-6	TRBD1	once	TRBJ2-7
CASSPLQGRNTGELFF	TGCGCCAGCAGCCCACTACAGGGCCGGAACACCGGGGAGCTGTTTTTT	TRBV4-1	NA	few	TRBJ2-2
CSVDGLAGHNEQFF	TGCAGCGTTGATGGTCTAGCGGGGCACAATGAGCAGTTCTTC	TRBV29-1	TRBD2	NA	TRBJ2-1
CASSLAIGGTGEQYF	TGTGCCAGCAGTTTAGCCATCGGCGGGACGGGCGAGCAGTACTTC	TRBV27	NA	NA	TRBJ2-7
CASSQESGQFYGYTF	TGCGCCAGCAGCCAAGAGTCGGGACAGTTCTATGGCTACACCTTC	TRBV4-1	TRBD1	NA	TRBJ1-2
CASSLGAGLEYYEQYF	TGCGCCAGCAGCTTGGGGGCCGGACTAGAATACTACGAGCAGTACTTC	TRBV5-1	TRBD2	NA	TRBJ2-7
CASSLRGAIQETQYF	TGTGCCAGCAGCCTTCGGGGGGCGATCCAAGAGACCCAGTACTTC	TRBV11-1	NA	NA	TRBJ2-5
CASSVEDRARETQYF	TGTGCCAGCAGTGTAGAGGACAGGGCAAGGGAGACCCAGTACTTC	TRBV6-1	TRBD1	few	TRBJ2-5
CASSVEFNSPLHF	TGTGCCAGCAGCGTAGAGTTTAATTCACCCCTCCACTTT	TRBV9	NA	NA	TRBJ1-6
CASSATSGGSSTDTQYF	TGTGCCAGCAGTGCTACTAGCGGGGGTTCTAGCACAGATACGCAGTATTTT	TRBV6-1	TRBD2	NA	TRBJ2-3
CASSKAAGEQYF	TGTGCCAGCTCTAAGGCCGCCGGCGAGCAGTACTTC	TRBV18	NA	NA	TRBJ2-7
CASSIQGGTDTQYF	TGTGCCAGCAGCATACAGGGAGGCACAGATACGCAGTATTTT	TRBV5-4	NA	NA	TRBJ2-3
CASSLGLNAEAFF	TGTGCCAGCAGCTTAGGGCTTAACGCTGAAGCTTTCTTT	TRBV7-9	NA	NA	TRBJ1-1
CASSIGGEYYGYTF	TGTGCCAGTAGTATAGGGGGGGAATACTATGGCTACACCTTC	TRBV19	NA	NA	TRBJ1-2
CASSISGQRTDTQYF	TGTGCCAGTAGTATATCCGGGCAGCGCACAGATACGCAGTATTTT	TRBV19	NA	NA	TRBJ2-3